This TCR beta chain was captured in a study of blood T cell repertoires in COVID-19. There are 15 residues in the CDR3. Germline CDR1 and CDR2: MDHEN and SYDVKM. Losses at the gene ends were 4 bases for V and 7 bases for J; bases not matched to a gene: 11. Measured with immunoSEQ multiplex PCR; TCRdb has only the in-frame clones, and not every one. The table has under 400,000 clones, 80% to 90% seen once. This chain links TRBV28 with TRBJ1-1; 8 bases are a match to TRBD1. The clonotype comes from a woman in her thirties or forties with acute COVID-19. Material for sequencing was PBMCs or T cells enriched from blood (not recorded which). CDR3 bases: TGTGCCAGCAGTTGGACAGGGTGGACACCCAATGAAGCTTTCTTT. The encoded protein is CASSWTGWTPNEAFF.